In this sample, the clone carrying this T cell receptor beta chain turned up many times. Its antigen is currently unknown. The data derive from a study of T cells in Graves' hyperthyroidism and ophthalmopathy. Overall study: At initial diagnosis, before any treatment had begun, peripheral blood was obtained. Study-level findings and limits: The blood repertoire included most of the expanded thyroid clonotypes above 0.001.

Recently diagnosed hyperthyroidism of less than 2 months' duration affected patients aged 18 to 65. Criteria for exclusion of patients were uncontrolled infection, other autoimmune disease, pregnancy or lactation. Germline V gene lookup returns CDR1 DFQATT and CDR2 SNEGSKA (reference sequence). CDR3 length: 15 residues. The trim removed 3 bases at V and 1 base at J, leaving 4 bases unmatched. TCR beta CDR3 regions were amplified from RNA transcripts. First-round RT-PCR of the TCR CDR3 relied on the HTBI primer set. TCRdb recomputed calls from the multiplex PCR reads with MiXCR, one row per CDR3 protein. Here the sample spans some 210,000 distinct CDR3 sequences, under 20% being singletons.

J is TRBJ2-3 and V is TRBV20-1, with 10 bases matching TRBD2. The TCR sequence derives from a man in his forties or fifties with Graves' hyperthyroidism. Material for sequencing was blood. The CDR3 reads CSARMGTSGTDTQYF. In DNA form, the CDR3 reads TGCAGTGCTAGGATGGGGACTAGCGGCACAGATACGCAGTATTTT.